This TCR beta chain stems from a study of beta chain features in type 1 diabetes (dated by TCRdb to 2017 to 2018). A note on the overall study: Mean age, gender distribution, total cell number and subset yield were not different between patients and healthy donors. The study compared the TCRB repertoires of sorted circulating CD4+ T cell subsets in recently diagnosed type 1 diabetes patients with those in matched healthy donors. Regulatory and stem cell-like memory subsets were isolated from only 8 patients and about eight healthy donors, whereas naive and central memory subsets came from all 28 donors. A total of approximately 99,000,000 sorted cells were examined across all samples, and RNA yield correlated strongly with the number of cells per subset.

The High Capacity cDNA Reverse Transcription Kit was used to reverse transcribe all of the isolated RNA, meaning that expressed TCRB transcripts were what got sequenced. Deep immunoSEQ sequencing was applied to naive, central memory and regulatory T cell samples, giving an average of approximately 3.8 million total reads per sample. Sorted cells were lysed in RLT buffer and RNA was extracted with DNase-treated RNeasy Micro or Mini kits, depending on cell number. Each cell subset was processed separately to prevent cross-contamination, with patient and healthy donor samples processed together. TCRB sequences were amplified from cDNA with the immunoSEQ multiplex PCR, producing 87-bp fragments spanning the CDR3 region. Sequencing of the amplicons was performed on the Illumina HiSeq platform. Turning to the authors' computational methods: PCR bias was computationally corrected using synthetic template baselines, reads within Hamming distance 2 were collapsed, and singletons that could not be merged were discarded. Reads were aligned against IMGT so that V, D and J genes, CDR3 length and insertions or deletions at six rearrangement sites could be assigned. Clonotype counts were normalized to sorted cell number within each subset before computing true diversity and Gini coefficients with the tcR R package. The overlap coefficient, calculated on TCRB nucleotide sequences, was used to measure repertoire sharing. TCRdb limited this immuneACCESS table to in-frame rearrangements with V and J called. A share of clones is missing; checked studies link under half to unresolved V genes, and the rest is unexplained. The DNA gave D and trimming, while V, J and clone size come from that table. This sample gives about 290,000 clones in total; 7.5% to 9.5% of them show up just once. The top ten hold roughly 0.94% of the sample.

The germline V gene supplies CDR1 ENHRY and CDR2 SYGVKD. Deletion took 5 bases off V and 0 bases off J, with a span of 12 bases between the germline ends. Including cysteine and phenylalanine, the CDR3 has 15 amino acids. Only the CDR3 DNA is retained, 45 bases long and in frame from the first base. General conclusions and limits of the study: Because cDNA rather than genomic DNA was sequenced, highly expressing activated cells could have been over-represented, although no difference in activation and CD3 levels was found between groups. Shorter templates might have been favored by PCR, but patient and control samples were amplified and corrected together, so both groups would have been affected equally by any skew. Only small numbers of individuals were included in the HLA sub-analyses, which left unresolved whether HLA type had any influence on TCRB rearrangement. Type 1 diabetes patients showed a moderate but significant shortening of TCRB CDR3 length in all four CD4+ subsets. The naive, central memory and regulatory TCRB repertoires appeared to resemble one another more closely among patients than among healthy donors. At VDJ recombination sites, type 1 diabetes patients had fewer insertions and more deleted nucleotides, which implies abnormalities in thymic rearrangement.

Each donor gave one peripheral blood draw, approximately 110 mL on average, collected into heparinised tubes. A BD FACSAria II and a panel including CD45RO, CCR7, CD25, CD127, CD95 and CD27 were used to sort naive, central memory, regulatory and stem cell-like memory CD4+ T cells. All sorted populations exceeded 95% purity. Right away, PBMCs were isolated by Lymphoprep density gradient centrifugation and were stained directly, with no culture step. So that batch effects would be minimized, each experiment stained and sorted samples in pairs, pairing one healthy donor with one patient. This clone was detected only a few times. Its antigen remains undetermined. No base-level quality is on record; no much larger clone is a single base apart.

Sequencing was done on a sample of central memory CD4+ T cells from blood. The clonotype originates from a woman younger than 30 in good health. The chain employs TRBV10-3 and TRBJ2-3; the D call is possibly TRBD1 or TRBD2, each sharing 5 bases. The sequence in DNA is TGTGCCATCAGTAACCGGGACCGCAGCACAGATACGCAGTATTTT. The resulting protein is CAISNRDRSTDTQYF.